This passage covers 2 T cell receptor beta chains from one sample sequenced in a study of control samples from healthy donors and cancer patients. Libraries were prepared by immunoSEQ multiplex PCR; TCRdb keeps only in-frame clonotypes and omits some of them. The profile shows 95,000 to 150,000 clones, roughly 87% of them singletons. Input material: blood. Every receptor here comes from a man aged 35 to 55 in good health.

The chain links TRBV19 to TRBJ1-2; D unresolved. V gave up 7 bases and J gave up 4 bases, with 10 bases separating them. The CDR3 consists of 12 residues. Germline CDR1 reads LNHDA; CDR2 reads SQIVND (reference sequence). The chain's CDR3 is CASIGGSYGYTF. For the CDR3, the DNA is TGTGCCAGTATAGGAGGGTCCTATGGCTACACCTTC.

The V and J genes are TRBV7-2 and TRBJ1-5; the match to TRBD1 covers 7 bases. The V segment lost 8 bases and the J segment 0 bases; nucleotides outside the gene matches: 7. The CDR3 loop spans 15 amino acids. CDR1 and CDR2 from the germline V gene are SGHTA and FQGNSA. The CDR3 sequence: CASGPRGLSNQPQHF. The CDR3 region has the DNA TGTGCCAGCGGCCCAAGGGGGCTTAGCAATCAGCCCCAGCATTTT.